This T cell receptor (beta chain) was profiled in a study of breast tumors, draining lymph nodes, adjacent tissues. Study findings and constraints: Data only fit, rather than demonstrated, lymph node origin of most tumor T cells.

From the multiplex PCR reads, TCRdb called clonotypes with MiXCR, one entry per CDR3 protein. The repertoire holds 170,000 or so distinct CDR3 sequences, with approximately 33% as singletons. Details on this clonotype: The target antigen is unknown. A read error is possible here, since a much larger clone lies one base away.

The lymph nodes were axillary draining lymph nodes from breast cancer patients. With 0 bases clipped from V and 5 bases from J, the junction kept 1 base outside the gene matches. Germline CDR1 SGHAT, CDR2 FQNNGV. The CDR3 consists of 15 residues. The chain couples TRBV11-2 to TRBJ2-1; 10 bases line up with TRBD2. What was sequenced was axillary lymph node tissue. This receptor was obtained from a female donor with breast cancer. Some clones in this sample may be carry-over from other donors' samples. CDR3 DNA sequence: TGTGCCAGCAGCTTAGATCTAGCGGGGGACAATGAGCAGTTCTTC. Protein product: CASSLDLAGDNEQFF.